One sample yielded the 23 T cell receptor beta chains listed below, sequenced in a study of blood T cell repertoires in COVID-19. Assay used: immunoSEQ multiplex PCR; TCRdb lists only in-frame clones, some missing. The data contain nearly 250,000 clones, approximately 85% of them singletons. Input material: peripheral blood. The receptors shown here come from a woman of 80 years or more with COVID-19, enrolled during active disease.

The CDR3 loop is CATSAGPERGGYEQYV. The CDR3 coding sequence is TGTGCCACCAGTGCGGGGCCGGAGCGGGGGGGTTACGAGCAGTACGTC. The rearrangement joins TRBV24-1 to TRBJ2-7; TRBD2 agrees at 10 bases. The CDR3 is made up of 16 amino acids. CDR1 and CDR2 from the germline V gene are KGHDR and SFDVKD. J gave up 4 bases and V 5 bases, and 10 bases lay outside the gene matches.

The sample holds one count of this clone. The DNA of the CDR3 is TGTGCCAGCAGCGGGGACAGGGGGTATAATTCACCCCTCCACTTT. Amino acids: CASSGDRGYNSPLHF. The rearrangement uses TRBV5-4 and TRBJ1-6; TRBD1 matches 11 bases. CDR1 is SGHNT and CDR2 is YYREEE in the germline V gene (reference sequence). The ends lost 4 bases at V and 4 bases at J; junction bases unmatched: 1. The length of the CDR3 is 15 residues.

The chain carries TRBV18 and TRBJ2-3; 9 nucleotides agree with TRBD2. In germline, CDR1 is KGHSH, CDR2 LQKENI. This CDR3 has 15 residues. V gave up 5 bases and J gave up 4 bases; unmatched junction bases: 7. The CDR3 nucleotides are TGTGCCAGCTCAATAGCGGGAGCGGGACCAGATACGCAGTATTTT. Its translation: CASSIAGAGPDTQYF. Full variable domain (rest looked up from reference TRBV18 and TRBJ2-3): NAGVMQNPRHLVRRRGQEARLRCSPMKGHSHVYWYRQLPEEGLKFMVYLQKENIIDESGMPKERFSAEFPKEGPSILRIQQVVRGDSAAYFCASSIAGAGPDTQYFGPGTRLTVL.

This chain connects TRBV6-1 to TRBJ1-4; TRBD1 matches 7 bases. The CDR3 spans 15 residues. The junction had 3 bases not matched to a gene; V was cut back by 3 bases and J by 2 bases. The germline gives CDR1 MNHNS, CDR2 SASEGT. CDR3 DNA: TGTGCCAGCAGTGACCCCAGGGGGACTAATGAAAAACTGTTTTTT. Amino acids: CASSDPRGTNEKLFF.

The genes are TRBV24-1 and TRBJ2-1; TRBD2 matches at 12 bases. V lost 4 bases to trimming and J lost 7 bases; unmatched junction nucleotides: 4. Germline CDR1 is KGHDR and CDR2 is SFDVKD. The CDR3 totals 15 residues. CDR3 in DNA: TGTGCCACCAGTGAGACTAGCGGGGGAAGTAATGAGCAGTTCTTC. This gives the protein CATSETSGGSNEQFF.

This clone was counted only a few times. The genes are TRBV21-1 and TRBJ1-6; the table's D gene call, TRBD1, was not cross checked with the DNA. TRBV21-1 is a documented pseudogene. This CDR3 comprises 19 residues. As DNA, the CDR3 is TGTGCCAGCAGCAAATGTGTAAGGACACCTTTCCGGGTAGATTCACCCCTCCACTTT. As protein: CASSKCVRTPFRVDSPLHF.

The chain uses TRBV7-2 and TRBJ2-3, with D possibly TRBD1 on 6 matching bases. The CDR3 runs to 15 residues. V dropped 5 bases and J dropped 6 bases, with 18 bases sitting between them. Germline values: CDR1 SGHTA, CDR2 FQGNSA. This CDR3 reads CASSLPARGKDTQYF. The CDR3 nucleotides are TGTGCCAGCAGCCTTCCTGCAAGGGGGAAGGATACGCAGTATTTT.

CDR3 DNA: TGTGCCAGCAGCCGGGACATAGATTCACCCCTCCACTTT. It yields the protein CASSRDIDSPLHF. This chain links TRBV6-5 with TRBJ1-6; a possible D gene is TRBD1 (6 bases). Germline loops: CDR1 MNHEY, CDR2 SVGAGI. The CDR3 spans 13 residues. Trimming stripped 6 bases from V and 8 bases from J, with 11 bases between.

The V gene is TRBV7-9, the J gene TRBJ2-5; 7 nucleotides agree with TRBD1. V gave up 5 bases and J gave up 4 bases; unmatched junction bases: 7. Looked up from germline, CDR1 is SEHNR and CDR2 is FQNEAQ (reference sequence). This CDR3 spans 14 amino acids. The CDR3 DNA is TGTGCCAGCAGCGAAGAGGGGGCGCGAGAGACCCAGTACTTC. Its translation is CASSEEGARETQYF.

CDR3 residues: CASSLDRGSYNEQFF. The CDR3 DNA sequence: TGTGCCAGCAGCCTGGACAGGGGTTCCTACAATGAGCAGTTCTTC. The J gene is TRBJ2-1, the V gene TRBV7-2; 9 bases agree with TRBD1. The junction had 3 bases not matched to a gene; V was cut back by 5 bases and J by 1 base. The CDR3 is 15 amino acids. Germline CDR1 is SGHTA and CDR2 is FQGNSA.

V is TRBV5-1 and J is TRBJ1-2; weak D call: TRBD1 (5 bases). CDR3 length: 15 residues. Germline CDR1 is SGHRS and CDR2 is YFSETQ. The V gene lost 4 bases and the J gene lost 5 bases, with 18 bases spanning the gap. CDR3 amino acids: CASSPSGGTDYGYTF. The CDR3 DNA reads as TGCGCCAGCAGCCCCTCGGGGGGGACTGATTATGGCTACACCTTC. The complete variable domain, with remaining parts taken from reference TRBV5-1 and TRBJ1-2, reads KAGVTQTPRYLIKTRGQQVTLSCSPISGHRSVSWYQQTPGQGLQFLFEYFSETQRNKGNFPGRFSGRQFSNSRSEMNVSTLELGDSALYLCASSPSGGTDYGYTFGSGTRLTVV.

A single count supports this clone. This chain connects TRBV5-1 to TRBJ1-4, with 9 nucleotides matching TRBD1. Germline values: CDR1 SGHRS, CDR2 YFSETQ. CDR3 size: 14 residues. V gave up 4 bases and J gave up 8 bases; unmatched junction bases: 6. CDR3 DNA: TGCGCCAGCAGCAACGGGGACAGGGCAGAAAAACTGTTTTTT. Encoded protein: CASSNGDRAEKLFF.

The J gene is TRBJ2-3, the V gene TRBV5-1, with TRBD1 as a possible D gene (6 bases). The V gene's germline CDR1 is SGHRS and CDR2 YFSETQ. V lost 0 bases to trimming and J lost 2 bases, with 7 bases between them. The length of the CDR3 is 14 residues. The CDR3 loop reads CASSLGQVTDTQYF. The CDR3 DNA reads TGCGCCAGCAGCTTGGGACAGGTCACAGATACGCAGTATTTT.

The V call is TRBV7-2, the J call TRBJ1-3, with TRBD1 as a possible D gene (5 bases). Germline V lookup: CDR1 SGHTA, CDR2 FQGNSA. The CDR3 extends over 14 amino acids. Trimming left V 5 bases short and J 0 bases short, with 8 bases between. Here the CDR3 reads CASSVDSSGNTIYF. As DNA, the CDR3 is TGTGCCAGCAGCGTAGACAGCTCTGGAAACACCATATATTTT.

This clone was counted once. V usage is TRBV5-1 and J usage is TRBJ2-3; D call uncertain. V was trimmed by 0 bases and J by 6 bases, leaving 11 bases between them. The CDR3 has 14 residues. Per the germline V gene, CDR1 is SGHRS and CDR2 is YFSETQ. The CDR3 DNA reads TGCGCCAGCAGCTTGGATGTCAACGGGGATACGCAGTATTTT. It yields the protein CASSLDVNGDTQYF. Full variable domain (outside the CDR3, taken from reference TRBV5-1 and TRBJ2-3): KAGVTQTPRYLIKTRGQQVTLSCSPISGHRSVSWYQQTPGQGLQFLFEYFSETQRNKGNFPGRFSGRQFSNSRSEMNVSTLELGDSALYLCASSLDVNGDTQYFGPGTRLTVL.

The chain joins TRBV6-6 to TRBJ1-1; D unresolved. This CDR3 has 16 amino acids. Per germline, CDR1 MNHNY and CDR2 SVGAGI (reference sequence). Trimming took off 7 bases at V and 0 bases at J, with 18 bases between the two ends. The DNA for the CDR3 is TGTGCCAGCAAGGCGTCGTCGGGATCGGTGAACACTGAAGCTTTCTTT. Protein product: CASKASSGSVNTEAFF.

The chain joins TRBV6-1 to TRBJ1-5; 9 bases line up with TRBD1. Trimming removed 1 base from V and 7 bases from J; junction bases left unmatched: 8. Germline values: CDR1 MNHNS, CDR2 SASEGT. The CDR3 sequence is 16 residues long. Written as DNA, the CDR3 is TGTGCCAGCAGTGAAGTCGGGACAGGGACATCCCAGCCCCAGCATTTT. This sequence encodes CASSEVGTGTSQPQHF.

CDR3 loop: CASSQSRGVSYNEQFF. DNA for the CDR3: TGTGCCAGCAGCCAAAGTCGGGGGGTCTCCTACAATGAGCAGTTCTTC. The gene calls are TRBV3-1 (or the pseudogene TRBV3-2) and TRBJ2-1, with TRBD2 identical over 7 bases. Germline-derived CDR1 and CDR2 are LGHDT and YNNKEL (reference sequence). The trim removed 2 bases at V and 0 bases at J, leaving 4 bases unmatched. The CDR3 runs 16 residues.

The rearrangement joins TRBV5-1 to TRBJ2-7, with 9 bases aligning to TRBD1. With 2 bases clipped from V and 7 bases from J, the junction kept 10 bases outside the gene matches. Germline V CDR1 and CDR2: SGHRS, YFSETQ. The CDR3 has 15 residues. The CDR3 reads CASSFAGTGNREQYF. In DNA, the CDR3 is TGCGCCAGCAGCTTCGCCGGGACAGGGAATCGTGAGCAGTACTTC.

There are a few counts of this clone. Additional DNA sequences in this sample encode the identical CDR3. The V call is TRBV7-2, the J call TRBJ2-5, with 8 bases fitting TRBD1. CDR3 length equals 15 residues. V lost 3 bases, J lost 2 bases, and 5 bases stayed unmatched. Germline V gene data show CDR1 as SGHTA and CDR2 as FQGNSA. The chain's CDR3 is CASSFQGASQETQYF. The CDR3 DNA follows: TGTGCCAGCAGCTTCCAGGGGGCGTCACAAGAGACCCAGTACTTC.

V gene TRBV6-5 combines with J gene TRBJ1-1, with D possibly TRBD1 on 6 matching bases. Germline V CDR1 and CDR2: MNHEY, SVGAGI. V lost 5 bases to trimming and J lost 0 bases, with 10 bases between them. The CDR3 extends over 14 amino acids. The CDR3 here is CASSQGYMNTEAFF. CDR3 bases: TGTGCCAGCAGTCAGGGGTACATGAACACTGAAGCTTTCTTT.

The chain employs TRBV12-3 or TRBV12-4 and TRBJ1-4, with D possibly TRBD1 on 6 matching bases. The CDR3 runs 12 residues. V dropped 6 bases and J dropped 11 bases, with 13 bases sitting between them. This CDR3 reads CASSPGEGKLFF. CDR3 nucleotides: TGTGCCAGCAGCCCAGGGGAGGGGAAACTGTTTTTT.

This sequence joins TRBV3-1 (or the pseudogene TRBV3-2) and TRBJ2-5; 13 bases align to TRBD2. The CDR3 runs 14 residues. The germline V gene encodes CDR1 LGHDT and CDR2 YNNKEL (reference sequence). With V trimmed by 4 bases and J by 5 bases, 1 base remained unmatched. The CDR3 is CASSLTSGGETQYF. The DNA for the CDR3 is TGTGCCAGCAGCCTGACTAGCGGGGGGGAGACCCAGTACTTC.